The rows below give T cell receptor beta chains drawn from one sample of a study of cytotoxic CD8 clonotypes in ibrutinib-treated CLL. Some clones are missing from TCRdb's copy, which holds only in-frame ones; the method was immunoSEQ multiplex PCR. The sample includes 19,000 or so clones, 55% to 80% seen only once; the top ten take roughly 25%. The sequencing used PBMCs, collected after 12 months of ibrutinib treatment. These TCRs come from a human donor with chronic lymphocytic leukemia. CDR3s include the opening cysteine and the closing phenylalanine or tryptophan. Fields, in order: D gene, clone size, V gene, J gene, CDR3 DNA, CDR3 protein. D genes are given only for firm matches. Size is stated for part of the rows, as once, few or many counts, or as a class when the clone is expanded.

TRBD2,-,TRBV18,TRBJ2-5,TGTGCCAGCTCACCACCGAGCGGGAGGCGGGAGACCCAGTACTTC,CASSPPSGRRETQYF
TRBD2,-,TRBV27,TRBJ2-3,TGTGCCAGCAGAGGACTAGCGGGAACAGACAGCACAGATACGCAGTATTTT,CASRGLAGTDSTDTQYF
-,-,TRBV28,TRBJ2-3,TGTGCCAGCAGTTCCCCCACAGATACGCAGTATTTT,CASSSPTDTQYF
-,few,TRBV9,TRBJ1-5,TGTGCCAGCAGCGTAGGAAGAGACGGCGATCAGCCCCAGCATTTT,CASSVGRDGDQPQHF
-,few,TRBV18,TRBJ1-5,TGTGCCAGCTCACGGACGGATAATCAGCCCCAGCATTTT,CASSRTDNQPQHF
TRBD2,-,TRBV7-8,TRBJ2-1,TGTGCCAGCAGCCCGTTTAGCGGGAGCCACAATGAGCAGTTCTTC,CASSPFSGSHNEQFF
-,-,TRBV28,TRBJ1-1,TGTGCCAGCAGTCCCCCCCGGGGGGCGGCTGAAGCTTTCTTT,CASSPPRGAAEAFF
-,-,TRBV28,TRBJ2-5,TGTGCCAGCAGTTTATATGTGGAAGAGACCCAGTACTTC,CASSLYVEETQYF
-,-,TRBV28,TRBJ2-5,TGTGCCAGCAGTTTAGGTAGGGCTAGCTTGGCCCCAGAGACCCAGTACTTC,CASSLGRASLAPETQYF
TRBD1,-,TRBV10-3,TRBJ1-2,TGTGCCATCAGTGTACAGGGGCCCTATGGCTACACCTTC,CAISVQGPYGYTF
-,few,TRBV18,TRBJ1-3,TGTGCCAGCTCACCACCGGGTATGGCGGGACCCTCTGGAAACACCATATATTTT,CASSPPGMAGPSGNTIYF
TRBD2,-,TRBV28,TRBJ2-7,TGTGCCAGCAGTGCCGGGACTACCTCCTACGAGCAGTACTTC,CASSAGTTSYEQYF
-,once,TRBV14,TRBJ2-1,TGTGCCAGCAGCCAAGACAGAGGGGGGGCAAGGTTCTTC,CASSQDRGGARFF
TRBD2,-,TRBV11-3,TRBJ2-2,TGTGCCAGCCGACCCGGGACTAGCCGCACCGGGGAGCTGTTTTTT,CASRPGTSRTGELFF
TRBD1,-,TRBV6-5,TRBJ2-7,TGTGCCAGCACCCGGGACAGTTTTAGCTCCTACGAGCAGTACTTC,CASTRDSFSSYEQYF
-,-,TRBV5-1,TRBJ1-3,TGCGCCAGCAAAGACGGAGCCTACTCTGGAAACACCATATATTTT,CASKDGAYSGNTIYF
TRBD1,-,TRBV19,TRBJ2-7,TGTGCCAGTAGTCCTCCCGGGACAGGGGGCGATTGGGAGCAGTACTTC,CASSPPGTGGDWEQYF
-,-,TRBV6-5,TRBJ1-1,TGTGCCAGCACGCGGGACTATGGTTTTACTGAAGCTTTCTTT,CASTRDYGFTEAFF
TRBD1,medium-sized,TRBV4-1,TRBJ1-5,TGCGCCAGCAGCCAAGAAGTAACAGGGGATCAGCCCCAGCATTTT,CASSQEVTGDQPQHF
-,-,TRBV7-9,TRBJ2-1,TGTGCCAGCAGCCTGCTAAATGAGCAGTTCTTC,CASSLLNEQFF
TRBD1,-,TRBV4-1,TRBJ1-2,TGCGCCAGCACTCGGACTATGGACAGGGATAAGTATGGCTACACCTTC,CASTRTMDRDKYGYTF
-,-,TRBV4-1,TRBJ2-5,TGCGCCAGCAGCCAAGAGCGTCGGGGTACGGAGACCCAGTACTTC,CASSQERRGTETQYF
-,few,TRBV19,TRBJ1-1,TGTGCCAGTAGTGACGACAGGTACGCTGAAGCTTTCTTT,CASSDDRYAEAFF
-,once,TRBV28,TRBJ2-7,TGTGCCAGCAAATCACCCGTCTACGAGCAGTACTTC,CASKSPVYEQYF
-,-,TRBV11-1,TRBJ2-4,TGTGCCAGCAGCTTAGAAGTTGGCATTCAGTACTTC,CASSLEVGIQYF
TRBD1,-,TRBV7-9,TRBJ2-7,TGTGCCAGCAGCCTGATGGGTCCTGCAGGGGGAACCTACGAGCAGTACTTC,CASSLMGPAGGTYEQYF
-,few,TRBV5-1,TRBJ1-2,TGCGCCAGCAGCTTGGTGTCCCAGGCCCACTATGGCTACACCTTC,CASSLVSQAHYGYTF